The T cell receptor beta chain described here comes from a study of early T cells in non-severe SARS-CoV-2 infection. About the study: Chains were not paired, and sequencing was done on bulk RNA from unsorted whole blood.

This clonotype was seen repeatedly, ten times or more. Its antigen remains unknown. From germline, CDR1 is MDHEN and CDR2 SYDVKM. V shed 10 bases and J 5 bases; nucleotides not matched to a gene: 13. The CDR3 runs to 14 residues. Study-wide results and limits: Using VDJdb, the matching emphasized anti-spike CD8 responses while missing private and CD4 specificities.

Individual cDNA molecules carried attached unique molecular identifiers. Via MiXCR, TCRdb re-called the 5' RACE reads, giving one row per CDR3 protein. The sample consists of about 53,000 distinct CDR3 sequences, roughly an eighth of them appearing once. The chain links TRBV28 to TRBJ2-5; 7 bases match TRBD1. The TCR comes from an adult who was a healthcare worker with PCR-confirmed SARS-CoV-2 infection or an uninfected control (not recorded which). The sample was whole blood, taken at baseline. In nucleotides, the CDR3 is TGTGCCACGGGACAGTCTTCCCCTTGGGAGACCCAGTACTTC. Encoded protein: CATGQSSPWETQYF.